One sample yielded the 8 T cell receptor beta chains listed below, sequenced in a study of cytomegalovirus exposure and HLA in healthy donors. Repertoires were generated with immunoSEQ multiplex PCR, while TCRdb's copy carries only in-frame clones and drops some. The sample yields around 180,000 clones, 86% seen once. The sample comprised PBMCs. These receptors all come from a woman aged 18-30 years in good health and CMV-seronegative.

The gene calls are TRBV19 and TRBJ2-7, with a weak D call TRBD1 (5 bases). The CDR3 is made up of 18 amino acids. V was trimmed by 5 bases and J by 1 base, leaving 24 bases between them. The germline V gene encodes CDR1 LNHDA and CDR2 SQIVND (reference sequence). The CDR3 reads CASSPGPGTAKISYEQYF. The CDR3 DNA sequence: TGTGCCAGTAGTCCAGGGCCAGGAACAGCAAAAATTTCCTACGAGCAGTACTTC.

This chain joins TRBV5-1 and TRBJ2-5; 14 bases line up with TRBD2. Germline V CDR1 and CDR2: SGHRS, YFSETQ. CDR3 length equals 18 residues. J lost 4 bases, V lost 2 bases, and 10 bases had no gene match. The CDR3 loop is CASSFLATSGGAGETQYF. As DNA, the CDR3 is TGCGCCAGCAGCTTTCTTGCGACTAGCGGGGGGGCTGGAGAGACCCAGTACTTC.

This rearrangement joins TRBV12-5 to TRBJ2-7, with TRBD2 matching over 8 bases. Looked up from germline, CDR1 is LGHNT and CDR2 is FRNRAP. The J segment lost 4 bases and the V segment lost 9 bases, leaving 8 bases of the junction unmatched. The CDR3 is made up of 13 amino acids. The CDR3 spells CASGREGEYEQYF. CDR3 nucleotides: TGTGCTAGCGGACGGGAGGGAGAATACGAGCAGTACTTC.

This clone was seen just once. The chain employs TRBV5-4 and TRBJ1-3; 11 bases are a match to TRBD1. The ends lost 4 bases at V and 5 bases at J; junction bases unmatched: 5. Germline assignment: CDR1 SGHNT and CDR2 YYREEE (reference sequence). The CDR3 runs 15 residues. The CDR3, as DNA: TGTGCCAGCAGCACGGACAGGGGGCGAAGAAACACCATATATTTT. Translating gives CASSTDRGRRNTIYF.

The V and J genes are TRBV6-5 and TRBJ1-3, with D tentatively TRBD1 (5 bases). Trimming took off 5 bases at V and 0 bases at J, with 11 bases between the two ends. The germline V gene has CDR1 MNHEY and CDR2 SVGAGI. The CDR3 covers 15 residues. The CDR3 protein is CASSARDSSGNTIYF. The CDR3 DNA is TGTGCCAGCAGTGCTCGTGACAGCTCTGGAAACACCATATATTTT.

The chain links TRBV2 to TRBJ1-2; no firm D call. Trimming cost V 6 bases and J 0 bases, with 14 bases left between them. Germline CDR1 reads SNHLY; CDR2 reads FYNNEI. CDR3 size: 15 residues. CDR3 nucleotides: TGTGCCAGCAGGAGGGAGGCAGGACCTAACTATGGCTACACCTTC. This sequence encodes CASRREAGPNYGYTF.

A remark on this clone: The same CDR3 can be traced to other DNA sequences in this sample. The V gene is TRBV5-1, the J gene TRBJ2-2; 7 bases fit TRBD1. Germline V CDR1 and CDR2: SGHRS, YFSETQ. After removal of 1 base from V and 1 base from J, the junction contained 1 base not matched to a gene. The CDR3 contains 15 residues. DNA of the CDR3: TGCGCCAGCAGCTTGAGGACAGGGAACACCGGGGAGCTGTTTTTT. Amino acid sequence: CASSLRTGNTGELFF.

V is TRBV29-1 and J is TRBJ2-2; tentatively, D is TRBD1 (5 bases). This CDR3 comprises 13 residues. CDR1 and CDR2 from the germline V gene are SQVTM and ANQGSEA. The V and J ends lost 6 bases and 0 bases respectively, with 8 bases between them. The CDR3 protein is CSVDSTNTGELFF. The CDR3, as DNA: TGCAGCGTCGACAGTACGAACACCGGGGAGCTGTTTTTT.